This TCR beta chain was captured by sequencing in a study of sequential checkpoint blockade in melanoma. Study context: Arm A got nivolumab then ipilimumab; arm B the reverse, 1:1.

Using immunoSEQ multiplex PCR, the repertoire was profiled, and TCRdb retains in-frame clones only, with some absent. The sample consists of roughly 18,000 clones, approximately 58% of them appearing once. Trimming cost V 3 bases and J 5 bases, with 15 bases left between them. CDR3 length: 15 residues. The germline V gene has CDR1 SGHRS and CDR2 YFSETQ. Treatment indicated: randomized to nivolumab then ipilimumab (arm A) or the reverse (arm B). The sequencing used CD8+ T cells sorted from blood (inferred from file names), collected from a patient given nivolumab and ipilimumab in sequence. The sequence was obtained from a human donor with melanoma. The chain combines TRBV5-1 with TRBJ2-1; possible D gene TRBD2, 6 bases. The CDR3 is CASSSFGGSNNEQFF. In DNA, the CDR3 is TGCGCCAGCAGCTCCTTCGGGGGATCCAACAATGAGCAGTTCTTC.